The 11 T cell receptor beta chains given below trace back to one sample, sequenced in a study of shared clonotypes between healthy human individuals. Libraries were prepared by immunoSEQ multiplex PCR; TCRdb keeps only in-frame clonotypes and omits some of them. The data show around 2,000,000 clones, roughly 91% seen once. Naive CD8 isolation took CD45RO-negative cells positively selected for CCR7 and excluded terminally differentiated effector memory CD45RA+ cells. What was sequenced was naive CD8+ T cells from PBMCs. These receptors all stem from a young man in good health. Some clones in this sample may be carry-over from other donors' samples.

This chain uses TRBV30 with TRBJ2-1; D is uncertain. V was pared by 1 base and J by 7 bases, with 8 bases between. The CDR3 consists of 12 residues. Germline CDR1 GTSNPN, CDR2 SVGIG (reference sequence). The CDR3 is CAWSGQLNEQFF. For the CDR3, the DNA is TGTGCCTGGAGTGGGCAGCTAAATGAGCAGTTCTTC.

This CDR3 is CASSARAGELFF. In nucleotides, the CDR3 is TGTGCCAGCAGTGCCAGGGCCGGGGAGCTGTTTTTT. The chain employs TRBV27 and TRBJ2-2; tentative D call: TRBD1 (5 bases). CDR1 MNHEY and CDR2 SMNVEV come from the germline V gene (reference sequence). The CDR3 is 12 residues long. Trimming left V 5 bases short and J 6 bases short, with 7 bases between.

This clone was counted a few times. Other DNA variants within this sample encode the same CDR3. The chain uses TRBV27 and TRBJ1-1; D is unresolved. This CDR3 contains 12 residues. Looked up from germline, CDR1 is MNHEY and CDR2 is SMNVEV (reference sequence). V was cut by 3 bases and J by 7 bases, with 9 bases left in between. CDR3: CASSFRGGEAFF. CDR3 bases: TGTGCCAGCAGTTTTCGAGGAGGTGAAGCTTTCTTT.

The CDR3 reads CASRGEGEGFAEKLFF. The CDR3 DNA reads as TGTGCCAGCAGAGGCGAAGGAGAGGGTTTTGCTGAAAAACTGTTTTTT. This sequence joins TRBV28 and TRBJ1-4; D is unresolved. The V gene's germline CDR1 is MDHEN and CDR2 SYDVKM. This CDR3 contains 16 residues. Trimming cost V 6 bases and J 7 bases, with 21 bases left between them. Based on the CDR3 plus reference TRBV28 and TRBJ1-4, the full variable domain is DVKVTQSSRYLVKRTGEKVFLECVQDMDHENMFWYRQDPGLGLRLIYFSYDVKMKEKGDIPEGYSVSREKKERFSLILESASTNQTSMYLCASRGEGEGFAEKLFFGSGTQLSVL.

The chain has TRBV4-1 and TRBJ2-1; a possible D gene is TRBD1 (8 bases). The germline V gene has CDR1 MGHRA and CDR2 YSYEKL. The V and J ends lost 1 base and 10 bases respectively, with 17 bases between them. CDR3 length: 15 amino acids. The CDR3 region is CASSQVHRGGDEQFF. Written as DNA, the CDR3 is TGCGCCAGCAGCCAAGTTCACAGGGGGGGAGACGAGCAGTTCTTC.

This chain joins TRBV7-2 and TRBJ1-1, with D possibly being TRBD1 (6 bases). This CDR3 is 14 amino acids long. V was shortened by 5 bases and J by 3 bases, with 13 bases between the two germline ends. Germline V gives CDR1 SGHTA, CDR2 FQGNSA. The CDR3 reads CASSPSRGYTEAFF. The CDR3 DNA reads as TGTGCCAGCAGCCCGTCTAGGGGGTACACTGAAGCTTTCTTT.

The chain is built from TRBV5-6 and TRBJ1-2; TRBD1 is a possible D gene (6 bases). V lost 6 bases and J 4 bases, leaving 16 bases between the germline ends. This CDR3 comprises 14 residues. Germline V CDR1 and CDR2: SGHDT, YYEEEE. The CDR3 sequence is CASTPGARGYGYTF. CDR3 in DNA: TGTGCCAGCACCCCAGGGGCCAGGGGCTATGGCTACACCTTC.

The sample holds one count of this clone. This chain connects TRBV4-1 to TRBJ2-1, with a tentative D call TRBD2 (6 bases). This CDR3 spans 14 amino acids. The V gene lost 0 bases and the J gene lost 11 bases, with 14 bases spanning the gap. In germline, CDR1 is MGHRA, CDR2 YSYEKL. CDR3 protein: CASSQDSGPRKQFF. In DNA form, the CDR3 reads TGCGCCAGCAGCCAAGATAGCGGACCCCGGAAGCAGTTCTTC.

This clone was observed a handful of times. The V gene is TRBV2, the J gene TRBJ1-1; D uncertain. The CDR3 sequence is 13 residues long. Germline V gene data show CDR1 as SNHLY and CDR2 as FYNNEI. The V gene lost 1 base and the J gene lost 6 bases, with 9 bases spanning the gap. In DNA, the CDR3 is TGTGCCAGCAGTGAAGGCGGACGGGCTGAAGCTTTCTTT. The encoded protein is CASSEGGRAEAFF.

The V and J genes are TRBV11-2 and TRBJ2-7, with 8 bases matching TRBD2. The CDR3 length is 14 residues. Germline V gene sequence: CDR1 SGHAT, CDR2 FQNNGV. J was trimmed by 7 bases and V by 4 bases; bases with no gene match: 9. As DNA, the CDR3 is TGTGCCAGCAGCTACATTGGCGGGAGGAGTGAGCAGTACTTC. Its translation is CASSYIGGRSEQYF. The full variable domain, completed using reference TRBV11-2 and TRBJ2-7, is EAGVAQSPRYKIIEKRQSVAFWCNPISGHATLYWYQQILGQGPKLLIQFQNNGVVDDSQLPKDRFSAERLKGVDSTLKIQPAKLEDSAVYLCASSYIGGRSEQYFGPGTRLTVT.

The chain carries TRBV7-8 and TRBJ1-5; D ambiguous. The CDR3 is 13 residues long. The V gene's germline CDR1 is SGHVS and CDR2 FQNEAQ. Trimming took off 3 bases at V and 11 bases at J, with 14 bases between the two ends. DNA for the CDR3: TGTGCCAGCAGCTTGGTTGCCCGCGAATCCCAGCATTTT. It yields the protein CASSLVARESQHF. Filled out from reference TRBV7-8 and TRBJ1-5, the complete variable domain reads GAGVSQSPRYKVAKRGQDVALRCDPISGHVSLFWYQQALGQGPEFLTYFQNEAQLDKSGLPSDRFFAERPEGSVSTLKIQRTQQEDSAVYLCASSLVARESQHFGDGTRLSIL.